The source of this T cell receptor beta chain is a study of T cells in Graves' hyperthyroidism and ophthalmopathy. Points from the study as a whole: Blood samples included most of the expanded thyroid clonotypes exceeding 0.001. With a median lead of about 6.9 months before onset, the model predicted ophthalmopathy.

The germline CDR1 and CDR2 sequences are SNHLY and FYNNEI. Trimming removed 10 bases from V and 10 bases from J; junction bases left unmatched: 7. This CDR3 has 11 amino acids. Not enrolled were patients with uncontrolled infection, other autoimmune disease, pregnancy or lactation. This clonotype was detected ten times or more. Antigen specificity is unknown. Amplification of TCR beta CDR3 regions was performed using RNA transcripts as template. When the TCR CDR3 underwent first-round RT-PCR, the HTBI primer set was used. From the multiplex PCR reads, TCRdb called clonotypes with MiXCR, one entry per CDR3 protein. The table records about 520,000 distinct CDR3 sequences, less than 25% of them present only once.

The chain couples TRBV2 to TRBJ1-2; 9 bases map to TRBD1. The specimen was blood. The clonotype comes from a woman in her twenties or thirties with Graves' ophthalmopathy. CDR3 sequence reads: CANPRTGDYTF. The CDR3 DNA is TGTGCCAACCCAAGGACAGGGGACTACACCTTC.